These 18 T cell receptor beta chains share one sample of origin, sequenced in a study of glioma-infiltrating T cells. Amplification of TCR alpha and beta CDR3 regions from RNA used iRepertoire nested multiplex PCR. TCRdb re-called the multiplex PCR reads with MiXCR, one entry per CDR3 protein. The data contain about 130,000 distinct CDR3 sequences, approximately 24% of them singletons. Sequenced: glioma tissue, nonneoplastic brain tissue, or PBMCs (not recorded which). These receptors originate from a human donor with low-grade glioma or glioblastoma, undergoing nonglioma brain surgery, or in good health (not recorded which).

In this sample, this clonotype turned up many times. The CDR3 coding sequence is TGTGCCAGCACCGTCTTACCGACCCGACAGGGCAATCAGCCCCAGCATTTT. Protein sequence: CASTVLPTRQGNQPQHF. The chain combines TRBV6-1 with TRBJ1-5; a weak D match, TRBD1 (6 bases). Looked up from germline, CDR1 is MNHNS and CDR2 is SASEGT. Trimming shortened V by 7 bases and J by 2 bases, and 21 bases separated the two germline ends. There are 17 residues in the CDR3.

This clonotype was recorded only once. Just one base apart from a much larger clone, this may be a read error. This chain connects TRBV19 to TRBJ2-3, with D hard to call. Germline V gene data show CDR1 as LNHDA and CDR2 as SQIVND (reference sequence). The CDR3 totals 13 residues. The germline V and J ends were trimmed by 7 bases and 0 bases, with 8 bases remaining between them. The CDR3: CASKPESTDTQYF. The CDR3 nucleotides read TGTGCCAGTAAGCCAGAAAGCACAGATACGCAGTATTTT.

This clonotype was observed many times. The J gene is TRBJ2-1, the V gene TRBV11-3; D not resolved. Germline-derived CDR1 and CDR2 are SGHNT and YENEEA. The CDR3 contains 14 residues. The V and J ends lost 1 base and 1 base respectively, with 5 bases between them. CDR3 in DNA: TGTGCCAGCAGCTTAGGGGGATCCTACAATGAGCAGTTCTTC. Translating it yields CASSLGGSYNEQFF. The full variable domain, in which reference TRBV11-3 and TRBJ2-1 provide the parts outside the CDR3, is EAGVVQSPRYKIIEKKQPVAFWCNPISGHNTLYWYLQNLGQGPELLIRYENEEAVDDSQLPKDRFSAERLKGVDSTLKIQPAELGDSAVYLCASSLGGSYNEQFFGPGTRLTVL.

To note about this clonotype: The CDR3 does not close with the conserved phenylalanine or tryptophan, likely indicating a read error. The chain joins TRBV7-3 to TRBJ1-2; D gene uncertain. V was clipped by 3 bases and J by 4 bases, with 9 bases between them. This CDR3 is 13 amino acids long. Per germline, CDR1 SGHTA and CDR2 FQGTGA. The CDR3 sequence is CASSLAGSYGYTS. For the CDR3, the DNA is TGTGCCAGCAGCTTGGCGGGGTCCTATGGCTACACCTCC.

Many counts were recorded for this clonotype. The rearrangement links TRBV20-1 to TRBJ1-1; D is ambiguous. The CDR3 extends over 14 amino acids. Deletions cut 3 bases from V and 4 bases from J, with 15 bases between. Looked up from germline, CDR1 is DFQATT and CDR2 is SNEGSKA (reference sequence). The CDR3 sequence: CSARVGGVGTEAFF. The CDR3 nucleotides are TGCAGTGCTAGGGTCGGCGGGGTAGGCACTGAAGCTTTCTTT.

This clonotype was counted only a few times. The chain links TRBV28 to TRBJ1-2; D is undetermined. The CDR3 runs to 13 residues. The V end was cut by 6 bases, the J end by 4 bases, with 12 bases between. Germline CDR1 is MDHEN and CDR2 is SYDVKM. CDR3: CASSHRWGYGYTF. CDR3 coding DNA: TGTGCCAGCAGCCACCGGTGGGGCTATGGCTACACCTTC.

In its sample, this clonotype was seen many times. A much more abundant neighbour one base away suggests this may be a read error. The gene calls are TRBV7-9 and TRBJ2-3; D remains unclear. This CDR3 contains 11 residues. Trimming took 3 bases from V and 4 from J, leaving 2 bases between them. Germline assignment: CDR1 SEHNR and CDR2 FQNEAQ (reference sequence). The CDR3 is CASSFSDTQYF. The CDR3 nucleotides are TGTGCCAGCAGCTTCTCAGATACGCAGTATTTT.

This clonotype has ten or more counts. The chain is built from TRBV7-2 and TRBJ2-5, with 9 nucleotides matching TRBD2. CDR1 is SGHTA, CDR2 FQGNSA, per germline. The CDR3 runs to 14 residues. With 6 bases clipped from V and 8 bases from J, the junction kept 10 bases outside the gene matches. In nucleotides, the CDR3 is TGTGCCAGCAGGGAGCGGGGACTAGCCGTCACCCAGTACTTC. It translates to CASRERGLAVTQYF. Full variable domain (missing parts from reference TRBV7-2 and TRBJ2-5): GAGVSQSPSNKVTEKGKDVELRCDPISGHTALYWYRQSLGQGLEFLIYFQGNSAPDKSGLPSDRFSAERTGGSVSTLTIQRTQQEDSAVYLCASRERGLAVTQYFGPGTRLLVL.

This clonotype was observed a handful of times. The chain uses TRBV4-1 and TRBJ1-4, with 7 bases identical to TRBD1. The V and J ends lost 4 bases and 6 bases, in that order; junction bases with no gene match: 8. Germline CDR1 and CDR2: MGHRA and YSYEKL. The CDR3 length is 15 residues. CDR3 amino acids: CASSLEGTVYEKLFF. CDR3 in DNA: TGCGCCAGCAGCCTCGAGGGGACAGTCTATGAAAAACTGTTTTTT.

This chain connects TRBV28 to TRBJ1-5; unclear D gene. Trimming cost V 8 bases and J 1 base, with 9 bases left between them. This CDR3 comprises 13 residues. CDR1 and CDR2 from the germline V gene are MDHEN and SYDVKM. The CDR3 region has the DNA TGTGCCAGCGAGCGGCCGAGCAATCAGCCCCAGCATTTT. This sequence encodes CASERPSNQPQHF.

This clonotype appeared a few times. Germline is not matched at one junction end, which may reflect a read error. CDR3 nucleotides: TGTGCCACCAGTGGGGCGGGGGGGGATCCAGATACGCAGTATTTT. Translating gives CATSGAGGDPDTQYF. The V call is TRBV6-2 or TRBV6-3, the J call TRBJ2-3; the match to TRBD2 covers 9 bases. The CDR3 sequence is 15 residues long. Looked up from germline, CDR1 is MNHEY and CDR2 is SVGEGT.

This clonotype was observed a few times. This rearrangement joins TRBV10-3 to TRBJ1-2, with 7 positions matching TRBD1. The germline V gene has CDR1 ENHRY and CDR2 SYGVKD. The CDR3 length is 15 residues. The V segment lost 7 bases and the J segment 6 bases; nucleotides outside the gene matches: 14. CDR3 protein: CAITDMTGTADGYTF. CDR3 nucleotides: TGTGCCATCACCGACATGACCGGGACAGCGGATGGCTACACCTTC.

This clonotype appeared many times. V and J are TRBV20-1 and TRBJ2-5; the match to TRBD1 covers 9 bases. CDR1 is DFQATT and CDR2 is SNEGSKA in the germline V gene (reference sequence). V was pared by 3 bases and J by 5 bases, with 4 bases of the junction left unmatched. The CDR3 runs 13 residues. CDR3 DNA: TGCAGTGCTAGTTGGGACAGGGACGAGACCCAGTACTTC. Translated: CSASWDRDETQYF.

This clonotype was detected many times. The chain is built from TRBV15 and TRBJ1-5; D possibly corresponds to TRBD1 (6 bases). This CDR3 is built from 15 residues. V was clipped by 10 bases and J by 4 bases, with 20 bases between them. Germline CDR1 and CDR2: LNHNV and YYDKDF (reference sequence). CDR3 DNA sequence: TGTGCCATAGCCCTCAGGGGCTCGGCGAATCAGCCCCAGCATTTT. Amino acids: CAIALRGSANQPQHF.

This clonotype was observed at least ten times. The chain carries TRBV6-1 and TRBJ1-5; TRBD1 matches 7 bases. J gave up 0 bases and V 8 bases, and 4 bases lay outside the gene matches. Germline CDR1 is MNHNS and CDR2 is SASEGT. The CDR3 runs to 14 residues. In DNA, the CDR3 is TGTGCCAGCCAGGGACAGAATAGCAATCAGCCCCAGCATTTT. Encoded protein: CASQGQNSNQPQHF.

The V and J genes are TRBV12-3 or TRBV12-4 and TRBJ2-1, with TRBD1 matching 7 bases. J was trimmed by 8 bases and V by 5 bases; bases with no gene match: 6. The CDR3 totals 13 residues. For the CDR3, the DNA is TGTGCCAGCAGTCCGACAGGGTTGCATGAGCAGTTCTTC. This encodes CASSPTGLHEQFF.

The V gene is TRBV3-1, the J gene TRBJ2-1; 7 bases line up with TRBD2. CDR1 and CDR2 (germline): LGHDT, YNNKEL (reference sequence). This CDR3 is 15 amino acids long. Trimming at V came to 5 bases and at J to 4 bases, leaving 8 bases not matched to a gene. CDR3: CASSSSGDSYNEQFF. CDR3 nucleotide sequence: TGTGCCAGCAGCTCAAGCGGGGACTCTTACAATGAGCAGTTCTTC.

This clonotype was seen many times. The chain joins TRBV27 to TRBJ2-5, with 7 bases matching TRBD1. The CDR3 loop spans 14 amino acids. Germline loops: CDR1 MNHEY, CDR2 SMNVEV (reference sequence). The J segment lost 8 bases and the V segment lost 5 bases, leaving 11 bases of the junction unmatched. This chain's CDR3 is CASSPRTGWATQYF. The CDR3 DNA reads as TGTGCCAGCAGTCCCCGGACAGGATGGGCCACCCAGTACTTC.